This T cell receptor (beta chain) derives from a study of response to subunit inactivated influenza vaccine. Study-wide results and caveats: Authors suggested that a seasonal influenza vaccination recruits few new T cells each time.

TCRdb re-derived calls from the RT-PCR reads in MiXCR, one entry per CDR3 protein. The sample has under 550,000 distinct CDR3 sequences, 7.5% to 8.5% seen once. V was pared by 5 bases and J by 4 bases, with 10 bases between. This CDR3 is 13 amino acids long. Looked up from germline, CDR1 is SEHNR and CDR2 is FQNEAQ (reference sequence). Points on this clonotype: The target antigen is unknown.

The starting material was PBMCs from blood, obtained less than 30 months after vaccination. The chain is built from TRBV7-9 and TRBJ2-3; D not resolved. The receptor was derived from a man between 50 and 75 years old who received an inactivated influenza vaccine. The CDR3 coding sequence is TGTGCCAGCAGCGGCGAGCGTTCAGATACGCAGTATTTT. As protein: CASSGERSDTQYF. The complete variable domain, with remaining parts taken from reference TRBV7-9 and TRBJ2-3, reads DTGVSQNPRHKITKRGQNVTFRCDPISEHNRLYWYRQTLGQGPEFLTYFQNEAQLEKSRLLSDRFSAERPKGSFSTLEIQRTEQGDSAMYLCASSGERSDTQYFGPGTRLTVL.